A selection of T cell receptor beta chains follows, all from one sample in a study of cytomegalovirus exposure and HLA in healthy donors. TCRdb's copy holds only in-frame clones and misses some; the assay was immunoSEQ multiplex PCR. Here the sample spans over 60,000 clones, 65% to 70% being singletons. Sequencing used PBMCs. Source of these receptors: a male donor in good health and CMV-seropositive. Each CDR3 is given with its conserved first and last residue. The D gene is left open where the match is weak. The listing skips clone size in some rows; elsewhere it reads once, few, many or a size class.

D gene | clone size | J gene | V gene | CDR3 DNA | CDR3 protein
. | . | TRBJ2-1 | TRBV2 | TGTGCCAGCAGTGCTGGGGCTTCCTACAATGAGCAGTTCTTC | CASSAGASYNEQFF
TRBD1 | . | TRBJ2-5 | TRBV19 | TGTGCCAGTAGTGCCTACAGGGGTCAAGAGACCCAGTACTTC | CASSAYRGQETQYF
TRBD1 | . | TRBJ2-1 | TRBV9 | TGTGCCAGCAGCGCCCGGGACAGGGGCAATGAGCAGTTCTTC | CASSARDRGNEQFF
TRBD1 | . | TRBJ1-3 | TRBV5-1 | TGCGCCAGCAGCAACACCTGGACAGGGGAGGTGGTAGCTGGAAACACCATATATTTT | CASSNTWTGEVVAGNTIYF
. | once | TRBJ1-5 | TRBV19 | TGTGCCAGTAGTATAGATCGATGGCAGGGTTATCAGCCCCAGCATTTT | CASSIDRWQGYQPQHF
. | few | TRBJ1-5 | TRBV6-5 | TGTGCCAGCAGTGACGCGGGGGCCCAGCCCCAGCATTTT | CASSDAGAQPQHF
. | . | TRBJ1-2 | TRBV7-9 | TGTGCCAGCAGCTTGTACAGAGATTACTATGGCTACACCTTC | CASSLYRDYYGYTF
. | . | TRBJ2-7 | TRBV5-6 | TGTGCCAGCAGCTCCGGCTTCGTGGGAGCCCCCTACGAGCAGTACTTC | CASSSGFVGAPYEQYF
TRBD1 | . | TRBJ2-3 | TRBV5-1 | TGCGCCAGCAGCTTGGGGGACAGGGTCGACACAGATACGCAGTATTTT | CASSLGDRVDTDTQYF
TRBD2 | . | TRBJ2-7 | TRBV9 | TGTGCCAGCAGCGTAGATGCGGGGAGGGCCCACGAGCAGTACTTC | CASSVDAGRAHEQYF
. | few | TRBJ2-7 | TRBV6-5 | TGTGCCAGCAGTCAACAGGGATCCCTCCCGTACTTC | CASSQQGSLPYF
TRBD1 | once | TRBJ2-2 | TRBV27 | TGTGCCATAAGGGACAGTTACACCGGGGAGCTGTTTTTT | CAIRDSYTGELFF
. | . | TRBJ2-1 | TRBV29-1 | TGCAGCGTTGAAGATTTGGAGGCCAATGAGCAGTTCTTC | CSVEDLEANEQFF
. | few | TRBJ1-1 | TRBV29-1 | TGCAGCGTTGACCAGGCTGGGAACACTGAAGCTTTCTTT | CSVDQAGNTEAFF
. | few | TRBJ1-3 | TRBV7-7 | TGTGCCAGCAGCGAAGCGGGGGCTGGAAACACCATATATTTT | CASSEAGAGNTIYF
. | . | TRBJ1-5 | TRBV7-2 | TGTGCCAGCAGGAGTCACTGGACAGTAGATCAGCCCCAGCATTTT | CASRSHWTVDQPQHF
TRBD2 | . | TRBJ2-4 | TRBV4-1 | TGCGCCAGCAGCCAAGGACTAGCGGGAGGGCAAACAGCCAAAAACATTCAGTACTTC | CASSQGLAGGQTAKNIQYF
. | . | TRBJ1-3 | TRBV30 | TGTGCCTGGAGTGGGGACACCTCTGGAAACACCATATATTTT | CAWSGDTSGNTIYF
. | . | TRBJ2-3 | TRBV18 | TGTGCCAGCTCACCAGGGAGTCTATTCACAGATACGCAGTATTTT | CASSPGSLFTDTQYF
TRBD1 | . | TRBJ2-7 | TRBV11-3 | TGTGCCAGCAGCACCGCCGGGACAGGGGGGCAGTACTTC | CASSTAGTGGQYF
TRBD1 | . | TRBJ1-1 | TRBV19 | TGTGCCAGTAGTAACAGGGGAAAAGCTTTCTTT | CASSNRGKAFF
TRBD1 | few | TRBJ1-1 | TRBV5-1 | TGCGCCAGCAGACCGGGACAGGATAACACTGAAGCTTTCTTT | CASRPGQDNTEAFF
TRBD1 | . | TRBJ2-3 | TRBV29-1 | TGCAGCCTGGGACAGACAGATACGCAGTATTTT | CSLGQTDTQYF
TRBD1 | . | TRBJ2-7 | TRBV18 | TGTGCCAGCTCACCGTCCGCCGGGACAGGGGGTAACGAGCAGTACTTC | CASSPSAGTGGNEQYF
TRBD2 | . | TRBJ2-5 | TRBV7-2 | TGTGCCAGCAGCGCGACTAGCGGGGGATACCAAGAGACCCAGTACTTC | CASSATSGGYQETQYF
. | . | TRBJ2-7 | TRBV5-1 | TGCGCCAGCAGCCGGCTACCGGGCAGGGACAACGAGCAGTACTTC | CASSRLPGRDNEQYF
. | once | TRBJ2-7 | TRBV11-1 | TGTGCCAGCAGCCCAGGGGGTAGCGGCTCCTACGAGCAGTACTTC | CASSPGGSGSYEQYF
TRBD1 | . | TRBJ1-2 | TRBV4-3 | TGCGCCAGCAGCCAAGAGGGGACAGGGCTAGGGGGCTACACCTTC | CASSQEGTGLGGYTF
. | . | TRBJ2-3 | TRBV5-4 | TGTGCCAGCACGCTAACAGTGAGGGGCACAGATACGCAGTATTTT | CASTLTVRGTDTQYF
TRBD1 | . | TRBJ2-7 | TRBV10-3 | TGTGCCATCAGTGACTTGGGACAGGGCAACTACGAGCAGTACTTC | CAISDLGQGNYEQYF
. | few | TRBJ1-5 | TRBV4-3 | TGCGCCAGCAGCCAGGATGACAGTGGCCGTCAGCCCCAGCATTTT | CASSQDDSGRQPQHF
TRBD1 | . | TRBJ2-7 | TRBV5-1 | TGCGCCAGCAGCTTGGGACAGGGGACCGACGAGCAGTACTTC | CASSLGQGTDEQYF
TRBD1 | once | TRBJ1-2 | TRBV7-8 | TGTGCCAGCAGCTTCGACAGGGGCTACTATGGCTACACCTTC | CASSFDRGYYGYTF
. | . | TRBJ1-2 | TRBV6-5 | TGTGCCAGCAGTTCTTCCCTGTCCAGGGCGGCAACTGGCTACACCTTC | CASSSSLSRAATGYTF
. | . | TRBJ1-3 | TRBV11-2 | TGTGCCAGCTCGACAGGTCTCGAAAACACCATATATTTT | CASSTGLENTIYF
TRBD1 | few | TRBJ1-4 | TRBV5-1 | TGCGCCAGCAGCTTGAACGACCCGGGACAGGGCCCCCTTATGGCTGAAAAACTGTTTTTT | CASSLNDPGQGPLMAEKLFF
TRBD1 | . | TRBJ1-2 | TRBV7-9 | TGTGCCAGCAGCCTATGGGACAGGGGAAAAGGCTACACCTTC | CASSLWDRGKGYTF
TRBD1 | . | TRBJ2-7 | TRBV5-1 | TGCGCCAGCAGCTTGCGGGCTGGGAAAGGACAGGGCTACGAGCAGTACTTC | CASSLRAGKGQGYEQYF
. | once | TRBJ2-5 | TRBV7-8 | TGTGCCAGCAGCTTAGGGGGGGTGGGCGGACAAGAGACCCAGTACTTC | CASSLGGVGGQETQYF
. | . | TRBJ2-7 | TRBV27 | TGTGCCAGCAGTTTAGGAAACTATCCTACGTACGAGCAGTACTTC | CASSLGNYPTYEQYF
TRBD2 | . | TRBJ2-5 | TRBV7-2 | TGTGCCAGCAGCTTAGGCCTAGCGGGGGGCCTTGGGGAGACCCAGTACTTC | CASSLGLAGGLGETQYF
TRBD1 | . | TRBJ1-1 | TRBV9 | TGTGCCAGCAGCCCGGACAGGGGGGTGGGCACTGAAGCTTTCTTT | CASSPDRGVGTEAFF
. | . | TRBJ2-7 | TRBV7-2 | TGTGCCAGCAGCTTAGCAGGGGGACCCTACGAGCAGTACTTC | CASSLAGGPYEQYF
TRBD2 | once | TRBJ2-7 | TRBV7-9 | TGTGCCAGCAGCTTGACTAGCGGGGGGGCCTACGAGCAGTACTTC | CASSLTSGGAYEQYF
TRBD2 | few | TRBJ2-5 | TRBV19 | TGTGCCAGTAGCCTCGGACTAGCGGGAAAAGAGACCCAGTACTTC | CASSLGLAGKETQYF
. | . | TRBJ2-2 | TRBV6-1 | TGTGCCAGCAGTCCCTTTAGCGGGGAGCTGTTTTTT | CASSPFSGELFF
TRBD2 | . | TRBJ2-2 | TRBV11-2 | TGTGCCAGCAGCTTAAGGTCTTTCGCGGGAGACACCGGGGAGCTGTTTTTT | CASSLRSFAGDTGELFF
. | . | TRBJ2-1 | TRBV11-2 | TGTGCCAGCAGCCCCCCTATAGATGAGCAGTTCTTC | CASSPPIDEQFF
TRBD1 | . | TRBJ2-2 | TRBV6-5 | TGTGCCAGCAGTTCGGACAGGGCGATAGGGGAGCTGTTTTTT | CASSSDRAIGELFF
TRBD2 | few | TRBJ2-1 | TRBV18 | TGTGCCAGCTCACCACGACTAGCTGATGAGCAGTTCTTC | CASSPRLADEQFF
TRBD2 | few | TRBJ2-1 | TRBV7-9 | TGTTCCAGCAGCCCAGAACTCGGGCTAGCGGGAAACAATGAGCAGTTCTTC | CSSSPELGLAGNNEQFF
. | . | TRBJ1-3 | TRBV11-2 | TGTGCCAGCAGCTTAGGGTCAGGGCGGGGAAACACCATATATTTT | CASSLGSGRGNTIYF
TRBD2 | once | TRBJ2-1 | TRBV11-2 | TGTGCCAGCAGCTACCGGGGGACTACCTACAATGAGCAGTTCTTC | CASSYRGTTYNEQFF
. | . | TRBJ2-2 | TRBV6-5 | TGTGCCAGCAGTTACCGGGCTAGCGTTTCCGGGGAGCTGTTTTTT | CASSYRASVSGELFF